These 5 T cell receptor beta chains originate from one sample sequenced in a study of cytomegalovirus exposure and HLA in healthy donors (dated by TCRdb to about 2017). Libraries were constructed by the immunoSEQ multiplex PCR assay. For the multiplex PCR, a mixture combining 60 forward primers for TCR Vbeta segments and 13 reverse primers for TCR Jbeta segments was used. Imported from immuneACCESS, the table was reduced by TCRdb to in-frame sequences with V and J called. These copies leave out some clones; in studies compared against another copy, an unresolved V gene accounts for under half, and the cause of the remainder is not known. The sample yields 100,000 to 150,000 clones; around 80% were counted once. The ten largest clones add up to almost 3% of the sample. Material: PBMCs. These receptors all stem from a woman in her late teens or twenties in good health and CMV-seropositive.

The chain links TRBV4-2 to TRBJ2-3; 11 nucleotides agree with TRBD2. With V trimmed by 4 bases and J by 2 bases, 8 bases remained unmatched. The CDR3 length is 17 residues. Germline V gene data show CDR1 as LGHNA and CDR2 as YNFKEQ. As DNA, the CDR3 is TGTGCCAGCAGCCGGGAGACTAGCGGGGTATTCACAGATACGCAGTATTTT. Its protein product is CASSRETSGVFTDTQYF.

The CDR3 coding sequence is TGTGCCAGCAGTGAAGGGCAGGACAGGCGGGAAAAACTGTTTTTT. Protein product: CASSEGQDRREKLFF. The chain is built from TRBV6-1 and TRBJ1-4; 7 bases line up with TRBD1. V lost 1 base and J lost 8; bases outside the gene matches: 7. The CDR3 is made up of 15 amino acids. Germline V gene lookup returns CDR1 MNHNS and CDR2 SASEGT.

The chain couples TRBV25-1 to TRBJ1-3, with 8 bases fitting TRBD1. Losses at the gene ends were 4 bases for V and 2 bases for J; bases not matched to a gene: 4. This CDR3 is 15 amino acids long. Germline V CDR1 and CDR2: MGHDK, SYGVNS. The CDR3 here is CASSGGQGPGNTIYF. The CDR3 DNA follows: TGTGCCAGCAGTGGAGGACAGGGTCCTGGAAACACCATATATTTT.

The chain joins TRBV6-5 to TRBJ2-5, with 9 bases matching TRBD2. The V and J ends lost 8 bases and 3 bases, in that order; junction bases with no gene match: 7. Germline V gene data show CDR1 as MNHEY and CDR2 as SVGAGI. The CDR3 has 14 residues. The DNA for the CDR3 is TGTGCCAGCGGGGGGCGGGGGGGCGAAGAGACCCAGTACTTC. It encodes CASGGRGGEETQYF.

This chain joins TRBV19 and TRBJ1-2; TRBD1 agrees at 7 bases. The CDR3 sequence is 14 residues long. V was clipped by 7 bases and J by 4 bases; unmatched bases: 9. Germline CDR1 and CDR2: LNHDA and SQIVND (reference sequence). The CDR3 loop reads CASISRDRRYGYTF. CDR3 DNA: TGTGCCAGTATCTCCCGGGACAGACGCTATGGCTACACCTTC.